This TCR beta chain was retrieved from a study of human T cells and chemical hapten exposure. Study observations and caveats: TCRs whose frequency exceeded 1 in 1000 remained the same following DPC sensitization.

V shed 1 base and J 13 bases; nucleotides not matched to a gene: 10. The CDR3 has 15 residues. The library labeled individual cDNA molecules by adding unique molecular identifiers to them. As originally analysed: TCRs per sample had a median of around 100,000 and ranged from roughly 20,000 to 690,600. MiXCR, run by TCRdb on the RACE reads, gives a single entry per CDR3 protein. Here the V and J calls rest on TCRdb's processing, not on the authors' analysis. The sample consists of about 45,000 distinct CDR3 sequences, 3.5% to 5% of them appearing once. Time point denoted: healthy volunteer bleed at 2 weeks. The total RNA was obtained from whole blood that was not fractionated. A remark on this clonotype: Antigen unknown.

This receptor was taken from a human donor in good health. Some clones in this sample may be carry-over from other donors' samples. Sample: whole blood. This rearrangement joins TRBV12-3 or TRBV12-4 to TRBJ2-1, with TRBD2 matching 10 bases. The CDR3 region is CASSLEKAGGPIQFF. Written as DNA, the CDR3 is TGTGCCAGCAGTTTAGAAAAAGCGGGAGGGCCGATTCAGTTCTTC.